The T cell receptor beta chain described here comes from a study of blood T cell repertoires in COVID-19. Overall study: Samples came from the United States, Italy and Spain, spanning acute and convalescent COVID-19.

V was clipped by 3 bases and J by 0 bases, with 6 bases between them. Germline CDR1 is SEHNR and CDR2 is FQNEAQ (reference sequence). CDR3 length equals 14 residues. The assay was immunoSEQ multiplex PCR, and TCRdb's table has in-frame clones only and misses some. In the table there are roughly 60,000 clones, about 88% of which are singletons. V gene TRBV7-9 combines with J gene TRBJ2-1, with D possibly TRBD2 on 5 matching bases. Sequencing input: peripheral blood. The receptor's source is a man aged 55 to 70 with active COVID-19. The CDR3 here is CASSLGSSYNEQFF. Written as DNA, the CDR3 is TGTGCCAGCAGCTTGGGGAGCTCCTACAATGAGCAGTTCTTC. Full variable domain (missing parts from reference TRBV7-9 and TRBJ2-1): DTGVSQNPRHKITKRGQNVTFRCDPISEHNRLYWYRQTLGQGPEFLTYFQNEAQLEKSRLLSDRFSAERPKGSFSTLEIQRTEQGDSAMYLCASSLGSSYNEQFFGPGTRLTVL.